The rows below give T cell receptor beta chains drawn from one sample of a study of post-analysis software for immune sequencing data. TCRdb reprocessed the PCR reads via MiXCR and lists one record per CDR3 protein. The sample comprises approximately 460,000 distinct CDR3 sequences, under 55% of which are singletons, and 12% rests with the top ten. Sequencing was performed on blood. The source of these receptors is a girl aged 5 to 17 with multiple sclerosis. Both conserved end residues are part of each CDR3. D genes are given only for firm matches. Not all rows give a size; the values are once, few, many and, for expanded clones, a class.

CDR3nt: TGCAGTGCCTCTGACAGGGCCCCTTGGGAGCAGTACTTC
CDR3aa: CSASDRAPWEQYF
abundance: .
v_gene: TRBV20-1
j_gene: TRBJ2-5
d_gene: TRBD1

CDR3nt: TGTGCCACCAGCAGAGCTGAGGGAGCTGTAAAAAACATTCAGTACTTC
CDR3aa: CATSRAEGAVKNIQYF
abundance: few
v_gene: TRBV15
j_gene: TRBJ2-4
d_gene: .

CDR3nt: TGCAGTGCTAGTTCCCCGCTAGTGGGGAGCTCCTACAATGAGCAGTTCTTC
CDR3aa: CSASSPLVGSSYNEQFF
abundance: few
v_gene: TRBV20-1
j_gene: TRBJ2-1
d_gene: .

CDR3nt: TGCAGTGCTATCCCACAGGGTACTCAGCCCCAGCATTTT
CDR3aa: CSAIPQGTQPQHF
abundance: .
v_gene: TRBV20-1
j_gene: TRBJ1-5
d_gene: .

CDR3nt: TGTGCCAGCAGCCCCTCGGACAGGGCTCAGCCCCAGCATTTT
CDR3aa: CASSPSDRAQPQHF
abundance: .
v_gene: TRBV27
j_gene: TRBJ1-5
d_gene: TRBD1

CDR3nt: TGCAGCGCCGTCGGCCTCCCGCATCCCTATGGCTACACCTTC
CDR3aa: CSAVGLPHPYGYTF
abundance: .
v_gene: TRBV29-1
j_gene: TRBJ1-2
d_gene: .

CDR3nt: TGTGCCAGCAGTCCCCCGGAGGTAGCGGCTAACACAGATACGCAGTATTTT
CDR3aa: CASSPPEVAANTDTQYF
abundance: .
v_gene: TRBV28
j_gene: TRBJ2-3
d_gene: .

CDR3nt: TGTGCCAGCAGCTACGGCCTGGCGGGAGGGCTCGCAGATACGCAGTATTTT
CDR3aa: CASSYGLAGGLADTQYF
abundance: .
v_gene: TRBV7-9
j_gene: TRBJ2-3
d_gene: TRBD2

CDR3nt: TGTGCCAGCAGCCTTAGAAGGGTTGGGACTGAAGCTTTCTTT
CDR3aa: CASSLRRVGTEAFF
abundance: .
v_gene: TRBV7-2
j_gene: TRBJ1-1
d_gene: .

CDR3nt: TGTGCCGGGGGTACGGGGGCCCACGAGCAGTACTTC
CDR3aa: CAGGTGAHEQYF
abundance: .
v_gene: TRBV30
j_gene: TRBJ2-7
d_gene: .

CDR3nt: TGCAGTGCTGGTAGATCCGGGACATCTTTCTCTGGGGCCAACGTCCTGACTTTC
CDR3aa: CSAGRSGTSFSGANVLTF
abundance: .
v_gene: TRBV20-1
j_gene: TRBJ2-6
d_gene: .

CDR3nt: TGTGCCAGCAGCGTGGATCGCCTCTCCAGCGATACGCAGTATTTT
CDR3aa: CASSVDRLSSDTQYF
abundance: few
v_gene: TRBV9
j_gene: TRBJ2-3
d_gene: .

CDR3nt: TGCAGTGCTAGAGATAGCGGGAGTGGATACAATGAGCAGTTCTTC
CDR3aa: CSARDSGSGYNEQFF
abundance: .
v_gene: TRBV20-1
j_gene: TRBJ2-1
d_gene: TRBD2

CDR3nt: TGTGCCAGCAGCTTAACTAGCGGGAGTGGTGAGCAGTTCTTC
CDR3aa: CASSLTSGSGEQFF
abundance: .
v_gene: TRBV7-2
j_gene: TRBJ2-1
d_gene: TRBD2

CDR3nt: TGTGCCAGCAGTCCACATGGCGAAAACATTCAGTACTTC
CDR3aa: CASSPHGENIQYF
abundance: .
v_gene: TRBV27
j_gene: TRBJ2-4
d_gene: .

CDR3nt: TGCGCCAGCAGCCAAGGGACTAGCGGGAGGGTGTTGGATACGCAGTATTTT
CDR3aa: CASSQGTSGRVLDTQYF
abundance: .
v_gene: TRBV4-3
j_gene: TRBJ2-3
d_gene: TRBD2